This TCR beta chain was observed in a study of CD8+CD57+ T cells in acquired aplastic anemia. In the study overall: The DNA of sorted CD4+ and CD8+ cells averaged roughly 3.2 ug. The study's findings and limits: Significance was not reached for CD8+ Simpson's diversity between patients and controls. Both patients and controls carried the same twenty-nine CD8+ CDR3 sequences.

TCR beta VDJ combinations and CDR3 sequences were profiled from genomic DNA. Using its own MiXCR run on the reads, TCRdb lists one record per CDR3 protein. This table holds roughly 250,000 distinct CDR3 sequences, more than 40% found once. Note on this clonotype: Its cognate antigen is unknown.

Patients who underwent sequencing had shown CD8+CD57+ cell expansion by flow cytometry. Severe acquired aplastic anemia was diagnosed in all patients. The CDR3 has 16 residues. V lost 0 bases and J lost 0, with 11 bases in between. Germline V gene lookup returns CDR1 SGHRS and CDR2 YFSETQ. This chain joins TRBV5-1 and TRBJ2-3, with a weak D call TRBD1 (6 bases). Sequencing input: sorted CD4+, CD8+, or CD8+CD57+ T cells (not recorded which) from PBMCs. The clonotype comes from a human donor with aplastic anemia. CDR3 nucleotide sequence: TGCGCCAGCAGCTTGGGGGGGCGCGGGAGCACAGATACGCAGTATTTT. It codes for CASSLGGRGSTDTQYF. Full variable domain (outside the CDR3, taken from reference TRBV5-1 and TRBJ2-3): KAGVTQTPRYLIKTRGQQVTLSCSPISGHRSVSWYQQTPGQGLQFLFEYFSETQRNKGNFPGRFSGRQFSNSRSEMNVSTLELGDSALYLCASSLGGRGSTDTQYFGPGTRLTVL.